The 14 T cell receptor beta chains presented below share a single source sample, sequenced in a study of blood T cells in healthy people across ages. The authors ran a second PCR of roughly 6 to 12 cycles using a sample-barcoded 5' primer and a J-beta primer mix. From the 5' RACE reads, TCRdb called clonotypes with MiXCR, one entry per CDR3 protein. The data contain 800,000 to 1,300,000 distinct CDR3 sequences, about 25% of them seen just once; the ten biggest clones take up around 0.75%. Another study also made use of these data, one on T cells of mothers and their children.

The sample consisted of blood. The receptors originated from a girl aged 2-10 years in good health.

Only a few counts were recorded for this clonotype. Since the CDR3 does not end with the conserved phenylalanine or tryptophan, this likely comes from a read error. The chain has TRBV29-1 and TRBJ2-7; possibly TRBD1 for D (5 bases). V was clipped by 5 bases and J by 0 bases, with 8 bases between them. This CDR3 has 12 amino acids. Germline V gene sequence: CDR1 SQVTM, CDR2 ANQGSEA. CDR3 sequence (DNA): TGCAGCGTTAAGACAGTCTCCTACGAGCAGTACCTC. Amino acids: CSVKTVSYEQYL.

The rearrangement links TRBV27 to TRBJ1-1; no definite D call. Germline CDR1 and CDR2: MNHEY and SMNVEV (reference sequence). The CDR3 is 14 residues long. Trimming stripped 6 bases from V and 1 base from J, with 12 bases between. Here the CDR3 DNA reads TGTGCCAGCAGCCAGCCTCCGGAGAACACTGAAGCTTTCTTT. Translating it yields CASSQPPENTEAFF.

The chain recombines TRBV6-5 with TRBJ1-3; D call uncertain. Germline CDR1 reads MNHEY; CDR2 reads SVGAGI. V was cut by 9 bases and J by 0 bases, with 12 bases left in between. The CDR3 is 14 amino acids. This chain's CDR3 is CASMSYGSGNTIYF. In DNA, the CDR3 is TGTGCCAGTATGTCTTACGGCTCTGGAAACACCATATATTTT.

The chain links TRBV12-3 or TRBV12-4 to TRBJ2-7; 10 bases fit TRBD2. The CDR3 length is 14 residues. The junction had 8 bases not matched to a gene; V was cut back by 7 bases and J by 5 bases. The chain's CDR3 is CASTRALAGDEQYF. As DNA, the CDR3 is TGTGCCAGCACCCGGGCCCTAGCGGGAGACGAGCAGTACTTC.

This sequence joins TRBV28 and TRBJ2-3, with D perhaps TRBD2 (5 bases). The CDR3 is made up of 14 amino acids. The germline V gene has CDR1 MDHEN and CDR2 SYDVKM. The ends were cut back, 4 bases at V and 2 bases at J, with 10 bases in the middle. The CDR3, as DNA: TGTGCCAGCAGTTACGGAGGCCCCACAGATACGCAGTATTTT. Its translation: CASSYGGPTDTQYF.

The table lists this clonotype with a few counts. The DNA for the CDR3 is TGTGCCAGCAGTTCGCCGCGGGAGGGCTACAATGAGCAGTTCTTC. Protein product: CASSSPREGYNEQFF. This chain links TRBV28 with TRBJ2-1; 9 bases line up with TRBD2. The CDR3 is 15 residues long. V lost 4 bases, J lost 3 bases, and 4 bases stayed unmatched. The V gene's germline CDR1 is MDHEN and CDR2 SYDVKM.

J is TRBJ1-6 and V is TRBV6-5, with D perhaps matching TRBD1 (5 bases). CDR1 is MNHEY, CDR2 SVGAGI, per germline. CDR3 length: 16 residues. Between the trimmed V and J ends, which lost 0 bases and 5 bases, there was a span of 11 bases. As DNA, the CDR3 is TGTGCCAGCAGTTACTCAAGTGGGGGGAATAATTCACCCCTCCACTTT. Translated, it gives CASSYSSGGNNSPLHF.

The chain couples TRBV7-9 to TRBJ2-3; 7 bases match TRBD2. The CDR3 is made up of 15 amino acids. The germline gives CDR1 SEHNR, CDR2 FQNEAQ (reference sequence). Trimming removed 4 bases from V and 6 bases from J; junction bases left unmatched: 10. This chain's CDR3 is CASSSLAASADTQYF. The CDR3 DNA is TGTGCCAGCAGCTCGCTAGCGGCTAGCGCGGATACGCAGTATTTT.

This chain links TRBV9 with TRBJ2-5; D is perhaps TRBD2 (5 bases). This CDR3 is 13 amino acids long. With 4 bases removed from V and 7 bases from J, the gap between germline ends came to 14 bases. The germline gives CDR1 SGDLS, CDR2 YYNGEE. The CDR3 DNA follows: TGTGCCAGCAGCCCGGACGTAGGGAGGACCCAGTACTTC. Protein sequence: CASSPDVGRTQYF.

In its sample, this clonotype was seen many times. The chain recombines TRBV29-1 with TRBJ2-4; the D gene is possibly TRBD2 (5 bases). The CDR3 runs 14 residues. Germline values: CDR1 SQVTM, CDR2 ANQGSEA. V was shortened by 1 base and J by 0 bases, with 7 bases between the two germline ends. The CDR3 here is CSVEGELAKNIQYF. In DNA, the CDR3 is TGCAGCGTTGAAGGGGAGCTAGCCAAAAACATTCAGTACTTC.

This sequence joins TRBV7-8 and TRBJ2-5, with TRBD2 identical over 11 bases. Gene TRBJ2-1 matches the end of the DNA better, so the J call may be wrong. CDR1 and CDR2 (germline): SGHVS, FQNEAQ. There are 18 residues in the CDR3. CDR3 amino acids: CASSFRGTTSGEYNEQFF. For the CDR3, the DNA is TGTGCCAGCAGCTTTAGAGGGACGACTAGCGGGGAATACAATGAGCAGTTCTTC.

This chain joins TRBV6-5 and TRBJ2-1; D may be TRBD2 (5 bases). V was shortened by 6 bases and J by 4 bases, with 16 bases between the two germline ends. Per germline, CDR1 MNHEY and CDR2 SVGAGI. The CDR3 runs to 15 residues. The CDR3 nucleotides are TGTGCCAGCAGCCCACGAAGCGGAGCGTACAATGAGCAGTTCTTC. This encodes CASSPRSGAYNEQFF.

The CDR3 region has the DNA TGTGCCAGCAGCGTAGGGACAGCCTCTGAAGCTTTCTTT. Translation gives CASSVGTASEAFF. This rearrangement joins TRBV9 to TRBJ1-1; D possibly corresponds to TRBD1 (6 bases). V dropped 0 bases and J dropped 6 bases, with 9 bases sitting between them. From germline, CDR1 is SGDLS and CDR2 YYNGEE. This CDR3 is built from 13 residues.

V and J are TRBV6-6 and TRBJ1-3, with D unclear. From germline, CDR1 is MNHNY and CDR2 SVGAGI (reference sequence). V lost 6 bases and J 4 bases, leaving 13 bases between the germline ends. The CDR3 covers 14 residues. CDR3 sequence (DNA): TGTGCCAGCAGCTCGGGCCTTGCCGGAAACACCATATATTTT. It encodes CASSSGLAGNTIYF.